The 15 T cell receptor beta chains presented below share a single source sample, sequenced in a study of identical twins. Each CDR3 protein is one row after TCRdb ran MiXCR on the 5' RACE reads. Of over 200,000 distinct CDR3 sequences in the sample, roughly 10% were seen once. The sequenced material came from memory (CD45RO+) T cells sorted from blood. The receptors come from a woman between 18 and 30 years old in good health.

This clonotype was counted between two and nine times. V is TRBV7-2 and J is TRBJ2-1; no firm D call. CDR3 length: 14 residues. With 7 bases removed from V and 6 bases from J, the gap between germline ends came to 16 bases. The V gene's germline CDR1 is SGHTA and CDR2 FQGNSA. CDR3 region: CASTRQLPLNEQFF. The DNA of the CDR3 is TGTGCCAGCACTCGGCAACTTCCCCTCAATGAGCAGTTCTTC.

This clonotype was detected ten times or more. At one end the junction does not follow the germline gene, possibly because of a read error. The V gene is TRBV7-7, the J gene TRBJ2-3; D unresolved. Germline V gives CDR1 SSHAT, CDR2 FNYEAQ (reference sequence). CDR3 length equals 12 residues. The CDR3, as DNA: TGTGCTAGCAAGGGAACCACAGATACGCAGTATTTT. The encoded protein is CASKGTTDTQYF.

The chain couples TRBV4-2 to TRBJ2-3; 12 bases map to TRBD2. Germline V gives CDR1 LGHNA, CDR2 YNFKEQ. V dropped 3 bases and J dropped 3; count of bases not matched to a gene: 10. The CDR3 totals 18 residues. CDR3 in DNA: TGTGCCAGCAGCCACCGCCCTAGCGGGGGGGCCGGGACAGATACGCAGTATTTT. Its protein product is CASSHRPSGGAGTDTQYF.

CDR3 sequence (DNA): TGTGCCAGCAGTATACAGAGGGAGACCCAGTACTTC. Translation: CASSIQRETQYF. The V gene is TRBV7-6, the J gene TRBJ2-5; unclear D gene. CDR3 length: 12 residues. Trimming stripped 6 bases from V and 5 bases from J, with 10 bases between. Germline values: CDR1 SGHVS, CDR2 FNYEAQ.

This clonotype was counted between two and nine times. V is TRBV18 and J is TRBJ2-3, with TRBD1 as a possible D gene (6 bases). V lost 6 bases and J lost 2, with 15 bases in between. The CDR3 is 15 amino acids. Per germline, CDR1 KGHSH and CDR2 LQKENI. The CDR3 is CASSLGQLNTDTQYF. The CDR3 DNA is TGTGCCAGCTCCCTAGGACAGCTTAACACAGATACGCAGTATTTT.

The gene calls are TRBV6-1 and TRBJ2-3, with TRBD2 matching 14 bases. CDR1 is MNHNS and CDR2 is SASEGT in the germline V gene. The J segment lost 0 bases and the V segment lost 8 bases, leaving 1 base of the junction unmatched. This CDR3 contains 15 residues. In nucleotides, the CDR3 is TGTGCCAGCGGACTAGCGGGGGGAAGCACAGATACGCAGTATTTT. It is translated as CASGLAGGSTDTQYF.

This clonotype was seen only a few times. The chain is built from TRBV5-6 and TRBJ2-3, with 7 bases fitting TRBD2. Germline V gene sequence: CDR1 SGHDT, CDR2 YYEEEE. The CDR3 length is 17 residues. The V gene end was trimmed by 4 bases and the J gene end by 2 bases; junction bases not matched to a gene: 13. The CDR3 DNA reads as TGTGCCAGCAGCCAACTTATCCTAGCGGTAGACACAGATACGCAGTATTTT. Its translation is CASSQLILAVDTDTQYF. The full variable domain, completed using reference TRBV5-6 and TRBJ2-3, is DAGVTQSPTHLIKTRGQQVTLRCSPKSGHDTVSWYQQALGQGPQFIFQYYEEEERQRGNFPDRFSGHQFPNYSSELNVNALLLGDSALYLCASSQLILAVDTDTQYFGPGTRLTVL.

This clonotype has only a few counts. The chain is built from TRBV12-3 or TRBV12-4 and TRBJ2-1; D is uncertain. Deletions cut 5 bases from V and 5 bases from J, with 13 bases between. CDR3 length equals 14 residues. The DNA of the CDR3 is TGTGCCAGCAGTCGCAGTAGGTGGGACAATGAGCAGTTCTTC. Its translation is CASSRSRWDNEQFF.

This clonotype was counted ten times or more. The chain employs TRBV5-5 and TRBJ2-4; no firm D call. This CDR3 region has 14 residues. Germline V gene lookup returns CDR1 SGHKS and CDR2 YYEKEE (reference sequence). V shed 4 bases and J shed 1 base, with 9 bases lying between them. This CDR3 reads CASSGVGAKNIQYF. CDR3 sequence (DNA): TGTGCCAGCAGCGGGGTGGGGGCCAAAAACATTCAGTACTTC.

This clonotype was recorded at least ten times. The V call is TRBV7-7, the J call TRBJ2-3, with D possibly TRBD2 on 5 matching bases. The CDR3 has 13 amino acids. The V end lost 5 bases, the J end lost 3 bases, and 9 bases lay between the germline ends. Looked up from germline, CDR1 is SSHAT and CDR2 is FNYEAQ (reference sequence). CDR3 in amino acids: CASSIGLTDTQYF. The CDR3 nucleotides are TGTGCCAGCAGCATTGGACTGACAGATACGCAGTATTTT. Supplemented by reference TRBV7-7 and TRBJ2-3, the full variable domain reads GAGVSQSPRYKVTKRGQDVTLRCDPISSHATLYWYQQALGQGPEFLTYFNYEAQPDKSGLPSDRFSAERPEGSISTLTIQRTEQRDSAMYRCASSIGLTDTQYFGPGTRLTVL.

The chain recombines TRBV20-1 with TRBJ1-4; the D is unclear. Between the trimmed V and J ends, which lost 3 bases and 4 bases, there was a span of 12 bases. The CDR3 extends over 14 amino acids. From germline, CDR1 is DFQATT and CDR2 SNEGSKA (reference sequence). The CDR3 nucleotides read TGCAGTGCTAGGTCACAACAGATTAATGAAAAACTGTTTTTT. Protein: CSARSQQINEKLFF.

The genes are TRBV5-1 and TRBJ2-5, with TRBD2 identical over 10 bases. Germline values: CDR1 SGHRS, CDR2 YFSETQ. Trimming cost V 4 bases and J 2 bases; bases outside gene matches: 11. The CDR3 has 17 residues. The CDR3 DNA reads as TGCGCCAGCAGCCCTCTAGCGGGGGTGACCTCTCAAGAGACCCAGTACTTC. Its protein product is CASSPLAGVTSQETQYF. The entire variable domain, with the rest obtained from reference TRBV5-1 and TRBJ2-5, is as follows: KAGVTQTPRYLIKTRGQQVTLSCSPISGHRSVSWYQQTPGQGLQFLFEYFSETQRNKGNFPGRFSGRQFSNSRSEMNVSTLELGDSALYLCASSPLAGVTSQETQYFGPGTRLLVL.

This clonotype was counted ten times or more. This sequence joins TRBV29-1 and TRBJ1-1, with D possibly being TRBD1 (5 bases). Germline values: CDR1 SQVTM, CDR2 ANQGSEA. This CDR3 has 13 residues. With 4 bases removed from V and 4 bases from J, the gap between germline ends came to 13 bases. The CDR3 coding sequence is TGCAGCGTTGTCGGGGCGCGGAGCACTGAAGCTTTCTTT. Translation gives CSVVGARSTEAFF.

Only a few counts were recorded for this clonotype. This chain links TRBV19 with TRBJ1-3; D possibly corresponds to TRBD1 (5 bases). The germline V gene has CDR1 LNHDA and CDR2 SQIVND (reference sequence). The CDR3 sequence is 14 residues long. V was trimmed by 6 bases and J by 0 bases, leaving 9 bases between them. Here the CDR3 DNA reads TGTGCCAGTAGGGTCGGGGGCTCTGGAAACACCATATATTTT. Its translation is CASRVGGSGNTIYF.

This clonotype was recorded at least ten times. The chain recombines TRBV12-3 or TRBV12-4 with TRBJ2-3; 7 positions match TRBD1. The trim removed 6 bases at V and 2 bases at J, leaving 8 bases unmatched. This CDR3 is 15 amino acids long. CDR3 protein: CASRATGTVTDTQYF. The CDR3 DNA reads TGTGCCAGCAGGGCCACCGGGACAGTCACAGATACGCAGTATTTT.